The 21 T cell receptor beta chains given below trace back to one sample, sequenced in a study of blood T cell repertoires in COVID-19. Measured with immunoSEQ multiplex PCR; TCRdb has only the in-frame clones, and not every one. The table records hundreds of thousands of clones, around 85% of them present only once. Source material: PBMCs or T cells enriched from blood (not recorded which). These receptors originate from a woman aged 40 to 50 who had recovered from COVID-19.

The chain employs TRBV18 and TRBJ2-2, with D tentatively TRBD1 (6 bases). Germline V gene lookup returns CDR1 KGHSH and CDR2 LQKENI. Trimming took off 0 bases at V and 6 bases at J, with 11 bases between the two ends. The CDR3 runs to 15 residues. CDR3 sequence (DNA): TGTGCCAGCTCACCACCGCAGGGGATCGCCGGGGAGCTGTTTTTT. This encodes CASSPPQGIAGELFF.

The chain has TRBV3-1 (or the pseudogene TRBV3-2) and TRBJ2-7, with 10 positions matching TRBD1. The germline CDR1 and CDR2 sequences are LGHDT and YNNKEL (reference sequence). This CDR3 has 14 amino acids. The V and J ends lost 4 bases and 5 bases, in that order; junction bases with no gene match: 5. CDR3 sequence: CASSPRQGANEQYF. The CDR3 bases are TGTGCCAGCAGCCCCCGACAGGGGGCCAACGAGCAGTACTTC.

The chain joins TRBV5-1 to TRBJ2-1, with 7 bases matching TRBD2. The CDR3 runs 13 residues. V dropped 0 bases and J dropped 7; count of bases not matched to a gene: 1. Germline CDR1 is SGHRS and CDR2 is YFSETQ. The CDR3 sequence: CASSLGLANEQFF. The DNA of the CDR3 is TGCGCCAGCAGCTTGGGACTAGCAAATGAGCAGTTCTTC.

The sample holds a few counts of this clone. The genes are TRBV24-1 and TRBJ2-3; weak D call: TRBD2 (6 bases). The germline V and J ends were trimmed by 11 bases and 2 bases, with 10 bases remaining between them. CDR3 length: 12 residues. Germline-derived CDR1 and CDR2 are KGHDR and SFDVKD. The CDR3 loop is CASGTSTDTQYF. The CDR3 DNA is TGTGCCAGCGGGACGTCCACAGATACGCAGTATTTT.

The V call is TRBV19, the J call TRBJ1-2; possibly TRBD1 for D (6 bases). CDR3 length: 14 amino acids. The V end lost 5 bases, the J end lost 4 bases, and 14 bases lay between the germline ends. Germline CDR1 LNHDA, CDR2 SQIVND (reference sequence). CDR3: CASSFSGDTYGYTF. CDR3 bases: TGTGCCAGTAGTTTCTCAGGGGACACCTATGGCTACACCTTC.

The sample holds a few counts of this clone. CDR3 in DNA: TGTGCCAGCAGCTTAGTTGGCGGGAGGGCCGTGGGCGGGGAGCTGTTTTTT. It translates to CASSLVGGRAVGGELFF. The chain joins TRBV7-2 to TRBJ2-2; 9 bases line up with TRBD2. Trimming took 1 base from V and 7 from J; bases not matched to a gene: 10. The CDR3 extends over 17 amino acids. Germline V lookup: CDR1 SGHTA, CDR2 FQGNSA.

J is TRBJ1-1 and V is TRBV27, with 7 bases identical to TRBD1. V gave up 1 base and J gave up 2 bases; unmatched junction bases: 10. From germline, CDR1 is MNHEY and CDR2 SMNVEV (reference sequence). The CDR3 has 17 residues. The CDR3 DNA follows: TGTGCCAGCAGTTTATTTTATACTTGGGACAGTAACACTGAAGCTTTCTTT. As protein: CASSLFYTWDSNTEAFF.

There are a few counts of this clone. The V call is TRBV10-1, the J call TRBJ2-1; no reliable D call. The V end was cut by 1 base, the J end by 0 bases, with 7 bases between. The CDR3 totals 15 residues. In germline, CDR1 is WNHNN, CDR2 SYGVQD (reference sequence). The CDR3 loop reads CASSELWSSYNEQFF. The DNA for the CDR3 is TGCGCCAGCAGTGAGTTGTGGAGCTCCTACAATGAGCAGTTCTTC.

This chain uses TRBV7-2 with TRBJ2-5; 9 positions match TRBD2. Germline V gives CDR1 SGHTA, CDR2 FQGNSA. V lost 5 bases, J lost 1 base, and 8 bases stayed unmatched. The CDR3 is made up of 16 amino acids. The CDR3 loop is CASSGDAGGFQETQYF. The CDR3 region has the DNA TGTGCCAGCAGCGGGGACGCGGGAGGGTTCCAAGAGACCCAGTACTTC.

J is TRBJ2-1 and V is TRBV28, with 12 bases identical to TRBD2. The V segment lost 7 bases and the J segment 6 bases; nucleotides outside the gene matches: 7. CDR1 and CDR2 from the germline V gene are MDHEN and SYDVKM. There are 15 residues in the CDR3. The CDR3 nucleotides are TGTGCCAGCAACCTAGCGGGAGGGCCTGGCAATGAGCAGTTCTTC. It translates to CASNLAGGPGNEQFF.

In this sample, this clone turned up once. V gene TRBV11-2 combines with J gene TRBJ2-7; 11 positions match TRBD2. Trimming removed 5 bases from V and 4 bases from J; junction bases left unmatched: 7. CDR3 length: 15 amino acids. The germline CDR1 and CDR2 sequences are SGHAT and FQNNGV. This CDR3 reads CASSPYSGRAYEQYF. The CDR3 DNA reads TGTGCCAGCAGCCCCTATAGCGGGAGGGCGTACGAGCAGTACTTC.

The chain employs TRBV9 and TRBJ1-6, with D perhaps matching TRBD1 (5 bases). The CDR3 has 15 amino acids. Germline values: CDR1 SGDLS, CDR2 YYNGEE. The V end lost 7 bases, the J end lost 9 bases, and 20 bases lay between the germline ends. CDR3: CASGGRDFFGSPLHF. CDR3 nucleotides: TGTGCCAGCGGTGGACGGGACTTTTTCGGTTCACCCCTCCACTTT.

V and J are TRBV4-3 and TRBJ1-2; D not resolved. Per the germline V gene, CDR1 is LGHNA and CDR2 is YSLEER. V lost 2 bases to trimming and J lost 0 bases, with 4 bases between them. This CDR3 spans 13 amino acids. The CDR3 region has the DNA TGCGCCAGCAGCCAACAAACTAACTATGGCTACACCTTC. It is translated as CASSQQTNYGYTF.

The rearrangement links TRBV7-3 to TRBJ1-5, with no clear D. Germline-derived CDR1 and CDR2 are SGHTA and FQGTGA. The CDR3 is 13 residues long. V was trimmed by 5 bases and J by 5 bases, leaving 10 bases between them. In nucleotides, the CDR3 is TGTGCCAGCAGCGAGACGGCGGATCAGCCCCAGCATTTT. It is translated as CASSETADQPQHF. Based on the CDR3 plus reference TRBV7-3 and TRBJ1-5, the full variable domain is GAGVSQTPSNKVTEKGKYVELRCDPISGHTALYWYRQSLGQGPEFLIYFQGTGAADDSGLPNDRFFAVRPEGSVSTLKIQRTERGDSAVYLCASSETADQPQHFGDGTRLSIL.

For this clone: Compared with germline, one end of the junction differs, possibly owing to a read error. V is TRBV7-7 and J is TRBJ2-1; 9 positions match TRBD2. This CDR3 is 16 amino acids long. Germline V gives CDR1 SSHAT, CDR2 FNYEAQ (reference sequence). CDR3 sequence (DNA): TGTGCTAGCAGCCCCCAGGGCCTAGCGGGATACAATGAGCAGTTCTTC. Protein: CASSPQGLAGYNEQFF.

V and J are TRBV28 and TRBJ2-1, with 11 positions matching TRBD2. After removal of 5 bases from V and 7 bases from J, the junction contained 7 bases not matched to a gene. There are 15 residues in the CDR3. Germline V gives CDR1 MDHEN, CDR2 SYDVKM. The CDR3 loop is CASSPGLAGGNEQFF. In nucleotides, the CDR3 is TGTGCCAGCAGTCCCGGGCTAGCGGGAGGTAATGAGCAGTTCTTC. Variable domain in full (rest from reference TRBV28 and TRBJ2-1): DVKVTQSSRYLVKRTGEKVFLECVQDMDHENMFWYRQDPGLGLRLIYFSYDVKMKEKGDIPEGYSVSREKKERFSLILESASTNQTSMYLCASSPGLAGGNEQFFGPGTRLTVL.

Remarks on this clone: A read error may account for a junction end that differs from germline. V usage is TRBV7-7 and J usage is TRBJ2-3; D unresolved. Germline V gene sequence: CDR1 SSHAT, CDR2 FNYEAQ (reference sequence). The CDR3 extends over 15 amino acids. CDR3 residues: CASSPYVVPTDTQYF. The CDR3 DNA reads TGTGCTAGCAGCCCCTACGTTGTTCCTACAGATACGCAGTATTTT.

This chain connects TRBV7-6 to TRBJ2-3; TRBD1 agrees at 7 bases. In germline, CDR1 is SGHVS, CDR2 FNYEAQ. This CDR3 region has 15 residues. Trimming removed 2 bases from V and 2 bases from J; junction bases left unmatched: 4. CDR3 protein: CASSLIGTDTDTQYF. The DNA of the CDR3 is TGTGCCAGCAGCTTAATCGGGACAGACACAGATACGCAGTATTTT.

V is TRBV2 and J is TRBJ2-3, with 10 bases matching TRBD1. This CDR3 has 15 amino acids. V gave up 6 bases and J gave up 3 bases; unmatched junction bases: 6. CDR1 is SNHLY, CDR2 FYNNEI, per germline. CDR3 nucleotide sequence: TGTGCCAGCAGCCGGACAGGGGGGGGGACAGATACGCAGTATTTT. It codes for CASSRTGGGTDTQYF.

This sequence joins TRBV19 and TRBJ2-4, with unresolved D. Germline CDR1 is LNHDA and CDR2 is SQIVND (reference sequence). The CDR3 has 14 residues. Trimming removed 3 bases at V and 6 bases at J, with 12 bases between. CDR3 DNA sequence: TGTGCCAGTAGTATTCCCGGGTCCCCAAACATTCAGTACTTC. This translates into CASSIPGSPNIQYF. The full variable domain, its missing parts supplied by reference TRBV19 and TRBJ2-4, is DGGITQSPKYLFRKEGQNVTLSCEQNLNHDAMYWYRQDPGQGLRLIYYSQIVNDFQKGDIAEGYSVSREKKESFPLTVTSAQKNPTAFYLCASSIPGSPNIQYFGAGTRLSVL.

CDR3 protein: CASRETESYEQYF. The CDR3 coding sequence is TGTGCCAGCAGGGAGACAGAGTCCTACGAGCAGTACTTC. The chain carries TRBV2 and TRBJ2-7, with TRBD1 as a possible D gene (5 bases). CDR1 SNHLY and CDR2 FYNNEI come from the germline V gene. This CDR3 has 13 residues. V lost 6 bases and J lost 1, with 10 bases in between.